This TCR beta chain came from a study of cytomegalovirus exposure and HLA in healthy donors. The ends were cut back, 1 base at V and 7 bases at J, with 25 bases in the middle. CDR1 and CDR2 from the germline V gene are SGHVS and FQNEAQ. This CDR3 comprises 18 residues. PCR used 60 Vbeta primers and 13 Jbeta primers. Sequencing was performed with immunoSEQ multiplex PCR; in TCRdb, only in-frame clones are kept and a portion is missing. The sample shows around 130,000 clones, about 74% of them seen only once. Input material: PBMCs. V and J are TRBV7-8 and TRBJ1-2, with a weak D call TRBD1 (5 bases). The TCR originated in a woman between 45 and 65 years old in good health and CMV-seropositive. The CDR3 region is CASSLVRGLNPGGRGYTF. CDR3 DNA sequence: TGTGCCAGCAGCTTAGTAAGGGGACTCAACCCCGGGGGACGTGGCTACACCTTC.